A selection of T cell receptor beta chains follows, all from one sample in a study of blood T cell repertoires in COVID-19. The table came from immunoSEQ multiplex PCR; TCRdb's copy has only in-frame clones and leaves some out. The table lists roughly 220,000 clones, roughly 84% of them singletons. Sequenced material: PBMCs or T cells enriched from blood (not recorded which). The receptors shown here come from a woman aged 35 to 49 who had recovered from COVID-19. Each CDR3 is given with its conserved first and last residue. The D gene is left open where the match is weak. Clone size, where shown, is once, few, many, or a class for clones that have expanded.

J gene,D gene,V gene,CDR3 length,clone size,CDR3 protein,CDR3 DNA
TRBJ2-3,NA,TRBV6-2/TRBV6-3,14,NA,CASSYLTDTDTQYF,TGTGCCAGCAGTTACTTGACAGACACAGATACGCAGTATTTT
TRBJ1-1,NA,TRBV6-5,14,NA,CASSSLGGSTEAFF,TGTGCCAGCAGTAGTCTTGGGGGGAGTACTGAAGCTTTCTTT
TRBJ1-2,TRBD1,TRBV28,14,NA,CASSTGQGIYGYTF,TGTGCCAGCAGCACCGGACAGGGGATCTATGGCTACACCTTC
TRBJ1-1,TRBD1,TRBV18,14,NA,CASSPRGHGTEAFF,TGTGCCAGCTCACCGAGGGGGCACGGCACTGAAGCTTTCTTT
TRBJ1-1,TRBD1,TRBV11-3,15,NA,CASAQPWTGGTEAFF,TGTGCCAGCGCTCAACCTTGGACAGGGGGCACTGAAGCTTTCTTT
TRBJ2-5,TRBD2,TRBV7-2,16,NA,CASSLESGRGVETQYF,TGTGCCAGCAGCTTAGAAAGCGGGAGAGGTGTGGAGACCCAGTACTTC
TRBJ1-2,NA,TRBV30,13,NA,CAWEGTGTYGYTF,TGTGCCTGGGAGGGCACAGGGACCTATGGCTACACCTTC
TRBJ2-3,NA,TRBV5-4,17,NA,CASSLFPPAKSTDTQYF,TGTGCCAGCAGCTTGTTCCCACCCGCGAAAAGCACAGATACGCAGTATTTT
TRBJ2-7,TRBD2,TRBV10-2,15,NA,CASSEPSGSTYEQYF,TGCGCCAGCAGTGAACCTAGCGGGAGTACCTACGAGCAGTACTTC
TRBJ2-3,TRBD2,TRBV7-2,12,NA,CASSLAGGLQYF,TGTGCCAGCAGCTTAGCGGGAGGGCTCCAGTATTTT
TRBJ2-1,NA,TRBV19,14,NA,CASSMSGGVNEQFF,TGTGCCAGTAGTATGTCCGGGGGAGTCAATGAGCAGTTCTTC
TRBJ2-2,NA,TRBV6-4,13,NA,CASSWTVSGELFF,TGTGCCAGCAGCTGGACAGTGTCCGGGGAGCTGTTTTTT
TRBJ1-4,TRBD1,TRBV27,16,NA,CASRHTGTGDFEKLFF,TGTGCCAGCCGACACACTGGGACAGGGGATTTTGAAAAACTGTTTTTT
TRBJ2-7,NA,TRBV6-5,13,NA,CASSRTVSHEQYF,TGTGCCAGCAGTAGGACAGTGTCCCACGAGCAGTACTTC
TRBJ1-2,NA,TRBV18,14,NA,CASSHQQVGYGYTF,TGTGCCAGCTCGCATCAACAGGTTGGCTATGGCTACACCTTC
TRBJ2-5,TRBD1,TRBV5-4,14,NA,CASSRDRGQETQYF,TGTGCCAGCAGTAGGGACAGGGGGCAGGAGACCCAGTACTTC
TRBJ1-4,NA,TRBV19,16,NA,CASSTSRQATNEKLFF,TGTGCCAGTAGTACGTCTCGACAGGCAACTAATGAAAAACTGTTTTTT
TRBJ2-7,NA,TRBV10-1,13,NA,CASSDASSYEQYF,TGCGCCAGCAGTGATGCTAGCTCCTACGAGCAGTACTTC
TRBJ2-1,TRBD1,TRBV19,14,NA,CASSSGQSYNEQFF,TGTGCCAGTAGTTCGGGACAGTCCTACAATGAGCAGTTCTTC
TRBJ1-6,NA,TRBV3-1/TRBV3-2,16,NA,CASSQFGSSYNSPLHF,TGTGCCAGCAGCCAATTCGGGAGCTCCTATAATTCACCCCTCCACTTT
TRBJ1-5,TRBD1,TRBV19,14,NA,CASSSQGAGQPQHF,TGTGCCAGTAGTTCGCAGGGGGCGGGACAGCCCCAGCATTTT
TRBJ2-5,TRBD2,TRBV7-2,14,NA,CASSLSRESETQYF,TGTGCCAGCAGCTTATCGCGGGAGAGTGAGACCCAGTACTTC
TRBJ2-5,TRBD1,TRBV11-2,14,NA,CASSAQGAKETQYF,TGTGCCAGCAGCGCACAGGGGGCAAAAGAGACCCAGTACTTC
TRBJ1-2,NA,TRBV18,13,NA,CASSPRSEDGYTF,TGTGCCAGCTCACCAAGGTCGGAGGATGGCTACACCTTC
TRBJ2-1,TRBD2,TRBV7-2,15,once,CASSSGTSAHNEQFF,TGTGCCAGCAGCTCCGGGACTAGCGCACACAATGAGCAGTTCTTC